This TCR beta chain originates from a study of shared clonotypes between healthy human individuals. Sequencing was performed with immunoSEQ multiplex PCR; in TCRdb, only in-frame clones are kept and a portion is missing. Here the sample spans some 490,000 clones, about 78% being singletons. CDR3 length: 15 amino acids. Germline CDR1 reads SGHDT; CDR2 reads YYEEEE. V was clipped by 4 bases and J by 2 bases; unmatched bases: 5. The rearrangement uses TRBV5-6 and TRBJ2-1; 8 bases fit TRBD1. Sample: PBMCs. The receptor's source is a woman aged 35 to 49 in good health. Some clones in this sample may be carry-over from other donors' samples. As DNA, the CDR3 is TGTGCCAGCAGCCTAGGGACAGGCCCCTACAATGAGCAGTTCTTC. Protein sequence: CASSLGTGPYNEQFF.